This TCR beta chain was captured in a study of shared T cell receptors in the human thymus. Clones were read by immunoSEQ multiplex PCR, and TCRdb kept only the in-frame ones, dropping some. The data contain hundreds of thousands of clones, around 89% of them singletons. Germline loops: CDR1 MNHEY, CDR2 SMNVEV (reference sequence). Deletions cut 2 bases from V and 4 bases from J, with 9 bases between. The length of the CDR3 is 14 residues. The sample was also reused in another study, on human thymus T cells.

The sequence was collected from a boy under two years old with a congenital heart defect. The sample taken for sequencing was thymocytes. The chain is built from TRBV27 and TRBJ2-4; maybe TRBD2 (5 bases). The chain's CDR3 is CASSLVRGKNIQYF. The DNA for the CDR3 is TGTGCCAGCAGTTTAGTTAGAGGGAAAAACATTCAGTACTTC.